These 14 T cell receptor beta chains originate from one sample sequenced in a study of cytomegalovirus exposure and HLA in healthy donors. Use of 60 Vbeta and 13 Jbeta primers characterized the PCR. Sequenced by immunoSEQ multiplex PCR; TCRdb stores in-frame clones only, minus some. The repertoire holds 95,000 to 100,000 clones, with approximately 89% as singletons. Sequenced: PBMCs. These TCRs come from a young man in good health and CMV-seronegative.

The count of this clone is one. The chain couples TRBV9 to TRBJ2-7, with TRBD2 identical over 11 bases. The J segment lost 5 bases and the V segment lost 4 bases, leaving 8 bases of the junction unmatched. Germline V CDR1 and CDR2: SGDLS, YYNGEE. CDR3 length: 15 amino acids. This CDR3 is CASSPMGSGRDEQYF. The CDR3 DNA reads as TGTGCCAGCAGCCCCATGGGTAGCGGGAGGGACGAGCAGTACTTC.

This clone was seen just once. The chain couples TRBV5-6 to TRBJ2-1, with 7 bases aligning to TRBD2. V trimming: 3 bases; J trimming: 6 bases; junction bases outside the gene matches: 9. The CDR3 totals 15 residues. CDR1 SGHDT and CDR2 YYEEEE come from the germline V gene. This CDR3 is CASSSRAGVGNEQFF. Here the CDR3 DNA reads TGTGCCAGCAGCTCCCGCGCGGGGGTGGGCAATGAGCAGTTCTTC.

V gene TRBV7-6 combines with J gene TRBJ2-7; 10 bases match TRBD1. The CDR3 runs 17 residues. V was pared by 1 base and J by 3 bases, with 9 bases of the junction left unmatched. In germline, CDR1 is SGHVS, CDR2 FNYEAQ. The CDR3 DNA reads as TGTGCCAGCAGCTTAGTCCAGCCGGGACAGGGGTTCTACGAGCAGTACTTC. This translates into CASSLVQPGQGFYEQYF.

The rearrangement joins TRBV28 to TRBJ2-2; D is uncertain. The V and J ends lost 3 bases and 7 bases respectively, with 9 bases between them. There are 13 residues in the CDR3. Looked up from germline, CDR1 is MDHEN and CDR2 is SYDVKM. CDR3 protein: CASSFQRVGELFF. Written as DNA, the CDR3 is TGTGCCAGCAGTTTCCAGCGTGTCGGGGAGCTGTTTTTT.

This chain connects TRBV6-5 to TRBJ2-1; D perhaps matches TRBD2 (5 bases). The CDR3 is 15 residues long. CDR1 and CDR2 (germline): MNHEY, SVGAGI. Trimming cost V 6 bases and J 6 bases, with 18 bases left between them. The CDR3 loop is CASSPRAGVGNEQFF. The CDR3 bases are TGTGCCAGCAGCCCTCGTGCGGGTGTGGGCAATGAGCAGTTCTTC.

The chain is built from TRBV4-1 and TRBJ2-7; D perhaps matches TRBD2 (5 bases). V lost 0 bases, J lost 6 bases, and 9 bases lay in between. This CDR3 has 13 residues. From germline, CDR1 is MGHRA and CDR2 YSYEKL. This chain's CDR3 is CASSQDRGSEQYF. The CDR3 bases are TGCGCCAGCAGCCAAGATCGAGGGAGCGAGCAGTACTTC.

This chain uses TRBV7-9 with TRBJ1-2, with D unclear. The V and J ends lost 3 bases and 7 bases respectively, with 9 bases between them. This CDR3 has 12 amino acids. CDR1 is SEHNR, CDR2 FQNEAQ, per germline (reference sequence). CDR3 coding DNA: TGTGCCAGCAGCTTCGAGTCAACTGGCTACACCTTC. This gives the protein CASSFESTGYTF.

This chain links TRBV29-1 with TRBJ2-5; possible D gene TRBD2, 5 bases. The CDR3 is 13 amino acids. The V end was cut by 7 bases, the J end by 1 base, with 13 bases between. Looked up from germline, CDR1 is SQVTM and CDR2 is ANQGSEA. CDR3 region: CSAKRLFQETQYF. As DNA, the CDR3 is TGCAGCGCGAAGCGGCTATTCCAAGAGACCCAGTACTTC.

This chain connects TRBV30 to TRBJ2-7; no reliable D call. Germline V lookup: CDR1 GTSNPN, CDR2 SVGIG (reference sequence). The germline V and J ends were trimmed by 2 bases and 6 bases, with 8 bases remaining between them. The CDR3 sequence is 11 residues long. The CDR3 DNA reads as TGTGCCTGGAGTTCCGCTACCGAGCAGTACTTC. This gives the protein CAWSSATEQYF. Filled out from reference TRBV30 and TRBJ2-7, the complete variable domain reads SQTIHQWPATLVQPVGSPLSLECTVEGTSNPNLYWYRQAAGRGLQLLFYSVGIGQISSEVPQNLSASRPQDRQFILSSKKLLLSDSGFYLCAWSSATEQYFGPGTRLTVT.

This chain links TRBV2 with TRBJ2-7; D remains ambiguous. Germline V CDR1 and CDR2: SNHLY, FYNNEI. Trimming took off 2 bases at V and 7 bases at J, with 18 bases between the two ends. The CDR3 runs 15 residues. The CDR3: CASSERLGGSPEQYF. The CDR3, as DNA: TGTGCCAGCAGTGAAAGGCTAGGTGGATCGCCTGAGCAGTACTTC.

The chain recombines TRBV12-5 with TRBJ2-5; TRBD1 matches 7 bases. Germline CDR1 reads LGHNT; CDR2 reads FRNRAP. The length of the CDR3 is 13 residues. Trimming removed 1 base from V and 4 bases from J; junction bases left unmatched: 0. CDR3 loop: CASGLAGGETQYF. CDR3 DNA: TGTGCTAGTGGTTTGGCAGGGGGAGAGACCCAGTACTTC.

DNA for the CDR3: TGTGCCTCCATTCCTAGGGGTTCCACCGGGGAGCTGTTTTTT. Protein: CASIPRGSTGELFF. The rearrangement joins TRBV30 to TRBJ2-2; perhaps TRBD1 as D (5 bases). The V and J ends lost 7 bases and 4 bases respectively, with 16 bases between them. This CDR3 has 14 amino acids. Germline lookup yields CDR1 GTSNPN and CDR2 SVGIG (reference sequence). Variable domain in full (rest from reference TRBV30 and TRBJ2-2): SQTIHQWPATLVQPVGSPLSLECTVEGTSNPNLYWYRQAAGRGLQLLFYSVGIGQISSEVPQNLSASRPQDRQFILSSKKLLLSDSGFYLCASIPRGSTGELFFGEGSRLTVL.

The V call is TRBV30, the J call TRBJ2-1; 9 bases are a match to TRBD1. Germline CDR1 is GTSNPN and CDR2 is SVGIG (reference sequence). The CDR3 runs 13 residues. J gave up 7 bases and V 5 bases, and 6 bases lay outside the gene matches. The CDR3 loop is CAWAGTGINEQFF. CDR3 sequence (DNA): TGTGCCTGGGCCGGGACAGGGATAAATGAGCAGTTCTTC.

V gene TRBV27 combines with J gene TRBJ2-7; 9 positions agree with TRBD1. CDR1 and CDR2 (germline): MNHEY, SMNVEV (reference sequence). J lost 6 bases, V lost 5 bases, and 8 bases had no gene match. The CDR3 spans 14 residues. DNA for the CDR3: TGTGCCAGCAGTCCGGGGACAGGGAACCCCGAGCAGTACTTC. This codes for CASSPGTGNPEQYF.